These T cell receptor beta chains were read from a single sample in a study of cytomegalovirus exposure and HLA in healthy donors. Repertoires were generated with immunoSEQ multiplex PCR, while TCRdb's copy carries only in-frame clones and drops some. The sample lists about 150,000 clones, just over 90% occurring once. Sequences were obtained from PBMCs. Receptor source: a man between 18 and 35 years old in good health and CMV-seronegative. Each CDR3 is given with its conserved first and last residue. The order of the fields is clone size, V gene, J gene, D gene, CDR3 protein, CDR3 DNA. The D gene is left open where the match is weak. Size is stated for part of the rows, as once, few or many counts, or as a class when the clone is expanded.

abundance: NA
v_gene: TRBV5-5
j_gene: TRBJ2-3
d_gene: TRBD2
CDR3aa: CATRTSGGRESDTQYF
CDR3nt: TGTGCCACCCGGACTAGCGGGGGGCGGGAGTCAGATACGCAGTATTTT

abundance: NA
v_gene: TRBV7-9
j_gene: TRBJ1-4
d_gene: NA
CDR3aa: CASSLKFTGHEKLFF
CDR3nt: TGTGCCAGCAGCTTAAAATTCACAGGGCATGAAAAACTGTTTTTT

abundance: NA
v_gene: TRBV13
j_gene: TRBJ2-7
d_gene: NA
CDR3aa: CASRGPGMSSYEQYF
CDR3nt: TGTGCCAGCCGAGGCCCCGGGATGAGCTCCTACGAGCAGTACTTC

abundance: many
v_gene: TRBV27
j_gene: TRBJ1-6
d_gene: NA
CDR3aa: CASSPLTGENSPLHF
CDR3nt: TGTGCCAGCAGTCCCCTGACAGGAGAAAATTCACCCCTCCACTTT

abundance: NA
v_gene: TRBV6-5
j_gene: TRBJ2-3
d_gene: NA
CDR3aa: CASSTPSRASDTQYF
CDR3nt: TGTGCCAGCAGTACCCCCTCCAGGGCGTCAGATACGCAGTATTTT

abundance: NA
v_gene: TRBV10-1
j_gene: TRBJ2-1
d_gene: TRBD2
CDR3aa: CASSEQLAGGPEQFF
CDR3nt: TGCGCCAGCAGTGAGCAGCTAGCGGGAGGGCCCGAGCAGTTCTTC

abundance: once
v_gene: TRBV9
j_gene: TRBJ2-1
d_gene: NA
CDR3aa: CASSPGGRYYNEQFF
CDR3nt: TGTGCCAGCAGCCCCGGAGGACGGTACTACAATGAGCAGTTCTTC

abundance: NA
v_gene: TRBV9
j_gene: TRBJ2-7
d_gene: TRBD1
CDR3aa: CASSTRDRGTYEQYF
CDR3nt: TGTGCCAGCAGCACCCGGGACAGGGGGACTTACGAGCAGTACTTC

abundance: NA
v_gene: TRBV7-3
j_gene: TRBJ2-2
d_gene: TRBD1
CDR3aa: CASSLGQGAGELFF
CDR3nt: TGTGCCAGCAGCCTCGGACAGGGCGCCGGGGAGCTGTTTTTT

abundance: NA
v_gene: TRBV14
j_gene: TRBJ2-3
d_gene: NA
CDR3aa: CASSQDKSGHTDTQYF
CDR3nt: TGTGCCAGCAGCCAAGATAAAAGCGGGCACACAGATACGCAGTATTTT